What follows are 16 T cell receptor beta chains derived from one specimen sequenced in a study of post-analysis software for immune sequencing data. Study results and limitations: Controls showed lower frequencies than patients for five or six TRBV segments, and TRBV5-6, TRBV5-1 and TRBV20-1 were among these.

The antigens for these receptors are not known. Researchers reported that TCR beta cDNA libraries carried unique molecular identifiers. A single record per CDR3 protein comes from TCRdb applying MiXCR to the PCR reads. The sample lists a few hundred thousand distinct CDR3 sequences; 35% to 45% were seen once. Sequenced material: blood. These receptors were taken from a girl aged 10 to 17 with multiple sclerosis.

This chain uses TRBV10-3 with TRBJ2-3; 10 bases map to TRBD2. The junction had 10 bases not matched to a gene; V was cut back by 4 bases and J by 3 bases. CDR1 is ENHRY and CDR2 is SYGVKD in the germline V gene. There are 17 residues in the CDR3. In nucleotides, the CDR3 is TGTGCCATCAGTGGGGGAGCGGGGGGGCCGAGGACAGATACGCAGTATTTT. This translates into CAISGGAGGPRTDTQYF.

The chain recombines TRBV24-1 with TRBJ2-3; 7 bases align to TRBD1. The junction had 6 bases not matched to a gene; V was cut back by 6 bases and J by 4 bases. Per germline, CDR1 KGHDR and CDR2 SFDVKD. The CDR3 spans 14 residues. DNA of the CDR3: TGTGCCACCAGTCGTAACAGGGGATCAGATACGCAGTATTTT. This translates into CATSRNRGSDTQYF.

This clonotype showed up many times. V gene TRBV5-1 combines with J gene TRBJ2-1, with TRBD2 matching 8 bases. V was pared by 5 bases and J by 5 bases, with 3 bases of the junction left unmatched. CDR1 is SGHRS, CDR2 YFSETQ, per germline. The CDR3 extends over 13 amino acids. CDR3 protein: CASRLADHNEQFF. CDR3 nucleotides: TGCGCCAGCAGACTAGCGGATCACAATGAGCAGTTCTTC.

CDR3 region: CASSSGAGGFNEQFF. The DNA of the CDR3 is TGTGCCAGCAGTTCCGGAGCGGGGGGTTTCAATGAGCAGTTCTTC. The V and J genes are TRBV6-5 and TRBJ2-1, with TRBD2 identical over 9 bases. The ends lost 4 bases at V and 6 bases at J; junction bases unmatched: 7. Germline CDR1 MNHEY, CDR2 SVGAGI. CDR3 length: 15 amino acids.

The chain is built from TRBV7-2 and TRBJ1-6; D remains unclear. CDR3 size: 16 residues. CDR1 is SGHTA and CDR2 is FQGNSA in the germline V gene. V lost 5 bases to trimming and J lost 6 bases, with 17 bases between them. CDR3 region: CASSPPARALNSPLHF. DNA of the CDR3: TGTGCCAGCAGCCCGCCGGCCCGGGCCCTTAATTCACCCCTCCACTTT.

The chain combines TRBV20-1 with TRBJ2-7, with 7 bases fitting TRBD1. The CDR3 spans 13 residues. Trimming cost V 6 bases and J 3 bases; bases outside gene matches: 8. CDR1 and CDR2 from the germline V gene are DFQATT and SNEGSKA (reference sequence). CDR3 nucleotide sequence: TGCAGTGCAAGTAGGGGGCTCAGCTACGAGCAGTACTTC. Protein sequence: CSASRGLSYEQYF.

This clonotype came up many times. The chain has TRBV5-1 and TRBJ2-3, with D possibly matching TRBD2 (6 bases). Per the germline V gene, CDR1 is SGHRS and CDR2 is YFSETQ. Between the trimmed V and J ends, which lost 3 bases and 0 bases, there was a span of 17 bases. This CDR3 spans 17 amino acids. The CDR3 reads CASSSLGGETSTDTQYF. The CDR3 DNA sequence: TGCGCCAGCAGCTCCTTGGGCGGGGAGACCAGCACAGATACGCAGTATTTT.

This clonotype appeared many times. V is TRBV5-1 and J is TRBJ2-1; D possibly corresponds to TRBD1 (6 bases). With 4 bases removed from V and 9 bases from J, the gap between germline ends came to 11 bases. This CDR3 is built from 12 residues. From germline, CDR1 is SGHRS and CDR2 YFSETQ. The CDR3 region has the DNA TGCGCCAGCAGCGTGGGACAACGTGAGCAGTTCTTC. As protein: CASSVGQREQFF.

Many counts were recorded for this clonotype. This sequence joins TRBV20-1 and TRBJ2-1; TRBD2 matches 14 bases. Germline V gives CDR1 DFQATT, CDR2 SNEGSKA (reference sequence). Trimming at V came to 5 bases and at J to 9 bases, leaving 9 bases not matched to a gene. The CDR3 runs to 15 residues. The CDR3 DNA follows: TGCAGTGCTCCCTCGACTAGCGGGGGGGTTGGTGAGCAGTTCTTC. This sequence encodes CSAPSTSGGVGEQFF.

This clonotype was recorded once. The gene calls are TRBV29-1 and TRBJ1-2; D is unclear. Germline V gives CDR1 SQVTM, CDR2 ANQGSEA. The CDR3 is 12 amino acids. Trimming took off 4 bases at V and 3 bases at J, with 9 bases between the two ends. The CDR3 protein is CSVAPNHYGYTF. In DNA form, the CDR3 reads TGCAGCGTTGCCCCTAACCACTATGGCTACACCTTC.

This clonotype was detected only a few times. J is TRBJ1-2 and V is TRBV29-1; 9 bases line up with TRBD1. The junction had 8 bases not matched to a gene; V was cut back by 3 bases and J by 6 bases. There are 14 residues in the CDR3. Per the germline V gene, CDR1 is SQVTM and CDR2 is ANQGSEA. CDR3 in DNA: TGCAGCGTTGATAAGGGGACAGGGCGGGATGGCTACACCTTC. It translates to CSVDKGTGRDGYTF.

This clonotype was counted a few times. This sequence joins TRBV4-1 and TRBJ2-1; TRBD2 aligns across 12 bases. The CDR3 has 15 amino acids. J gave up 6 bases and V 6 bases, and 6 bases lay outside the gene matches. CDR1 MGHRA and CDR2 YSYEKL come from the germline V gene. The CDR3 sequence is CASRRTSGALNEQFF. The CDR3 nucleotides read TGCGCCAGCAGAAGGACTAGCGGGGCCCTCAATGAGCAGTTCTTC.

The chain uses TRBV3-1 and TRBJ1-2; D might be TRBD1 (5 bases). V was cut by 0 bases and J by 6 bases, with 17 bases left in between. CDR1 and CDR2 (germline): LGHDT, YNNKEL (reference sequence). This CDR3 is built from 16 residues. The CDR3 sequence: CASSQDSSGGRNGYTF. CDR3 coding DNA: TGTGCCAGCAGCCAAGATAGTTCGGGGGGAAGAAATGGCTACACCTTC.

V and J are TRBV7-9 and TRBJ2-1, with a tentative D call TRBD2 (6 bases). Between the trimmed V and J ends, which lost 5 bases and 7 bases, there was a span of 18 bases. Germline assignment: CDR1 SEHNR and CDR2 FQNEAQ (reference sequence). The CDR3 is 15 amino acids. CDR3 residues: CASSPPPGAKNEQFF. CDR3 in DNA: TGTGCCAGCAGCCCTCCTCCGGGAGCCAAGAATGAGCAGTTCTTC.

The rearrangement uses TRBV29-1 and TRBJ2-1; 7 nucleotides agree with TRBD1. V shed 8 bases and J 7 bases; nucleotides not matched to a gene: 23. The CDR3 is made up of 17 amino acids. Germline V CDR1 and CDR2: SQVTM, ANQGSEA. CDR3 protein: CSTGRGPSYGSGNEQFF. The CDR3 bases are TGCAGCACTGGAAGGGGGCCTAGTTATGGGTCAGGGAATGAGCAGTTCTTC.

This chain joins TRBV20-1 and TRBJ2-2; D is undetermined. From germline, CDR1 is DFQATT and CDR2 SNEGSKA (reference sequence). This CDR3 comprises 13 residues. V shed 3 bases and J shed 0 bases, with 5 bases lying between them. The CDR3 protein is CSARRSNTGELFF. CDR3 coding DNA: TGCAGTGCTAGGCGGTCGAACACCGGGGAGCTGTTTTTT.